The 9 T cell receptor beta chains below come from one sample, sequenced in a study of human T cells and chemical hapten exposure. The authors extracted total RNA from unfractionated whole blood. Individual cDNA molecules received unique molecular identifiers in the library. TCRdb ran MiXCR on the reads and lists one entry per CDR3 protein. The table lists about 120,000 distinct CDR3 sequences, 8.5% of them singletons. The material sequenced was whole blood. Every receptor here comes from a human donor in good health. Some clones in this sample may be carry-over from other donors' samples.

This clonotype was seen only a few times. One junction end disagrees with the germline gene, perhaps due to a read error. The chain couples TRBV12-3 or TRBV12-4 to TRBJ2-6; D is unresolved. There are 15 residues in the CDR3. This CDR3 is CASSESGSGPNVLTF. As DNA, the CDR3 is TGTGCCAGCAGCGAGTCCGGTTCTGGGCCCAACGTCCTGACTTTC.

The chain recombines TRBV4-3 with TRBJ2-1; D possibly corresponds to TRBD1 (6 bases). Trimming pared 0 bases from V and 1 base from J, leaving 13 bases between. This CDR3 comprises 17 residues. CDR1 and CDR2 from the germline V gene are LGHNA and YSLEER. DNA for the CDR3: TGCGCCAGCAGCCAAGATCAGGGGTCTGGATCCTACAATGAGCAGTTCTTC. This gives the protein CASSQDQGSGSYNEQFF.

The rearrangement joins TRBV6-2 or TRBV6-3 to TRBJ2-5, with D perhaps assigned TRBD1 or TRBD2 (5 bases each). This CDR3 is 15 amino acids long. The germline CDR1 and CDR2 sequences are MNHEY and SVGEGT. V lost 2 bases to trimming and J lost 3 bases, with 13 bases between them. This CDR3 reads CASSYEGWSEETQYF. The DNA of the CDR3 is TGTGCCAGCAGTTACGAGGGGTGGTCGGAAGAGACCCAGTACTTC.

This clonotype was seen a handful of times. This chain uses TRBV6-1 with TRBJ2-7; D ambiguous. The germline V and J ends were trimmed by 2 bases and 3 bases, with 2 bases remaining between them. CDR1 and CDR2 from the germline V gene are MNHNS and SASEGT. CDR3 length equals 11 residues. CDR3 sequence: CASSENYEQYF. Here the CDR3 DNA reads TGTGCCAGCAGTGAAAACTACGAGCAGTACTTC.

The chain employs TRBV7-8 and TRBJ1-2; TRBD1 matches 9 bases. The V and J ends lost 4 bases and 6 bases, in that order; junction bases with no gene match: 3. The CDR3 has 13 amino acids. CDR1 is SGHVS and CDR2 is FQNEAQ in the germline V gene. The CDR3 spells CASSYRQGDGYTF. The CDR3 nucleotides are TGTGCCAGCAGCTACAGACAGGGGGATGGCTACACCTTC.

Many counts were recorded for this clonotype. This chain links TRBV5-1 with TRBJ2-3; 9 bases match TRBD2. Germline V gives CDR1 SGHRS, CDR2 YFSETQ. This CDR3 spans 14 amino acids. Trimming took 7 bases from V and 4 from J; bases not matched to a gene: 7. The CDR3 loop is CASRLAGTADTQYF. The CDR3 nucleotides are TGCGCCAGCCGCCTAGCGGGGACCGCAGATACGCAGTATTTT.

V is TRBV27 and J is TRBJ2-4, with D maybe TRBD1 (7 bases). CDR1 is MNHEY, CDR2 SMNVEV, per germline (reference sequence). Between the trimmed V and J ends, which lost 6 bases and 0 bases, there was a span of 12 bases. The CDR3 extends over 15 amino acids. In DNA form, the CDR3 reads TGTGCCAGCAGCTCCAGGGGGGCAGCCAAAAACATTCAGTACTTC. Protein sequence: CASSSRGAAKNIQYF.

This clonotype was found a few times. This sequence joins TRBV29-1 and TRBJ2-5; possibly TRBD2 for D (6 bases). The CDR3 sequence is 13 residues long. Trimming left V 6 bases short and J 5 bases short, with 16 bases between. Germline V gives CDR1 SQVTM, CDR2 ANQGSEA. CDR3: CSVERLVHETQYF. As DNA, the CDR3 is TGCAGCGTCGAACGACTAGTGCATGAGACCCAGTACTTC.

V gene TRBV6-4 combines with J gene TRBJ2-2; TRBD1 matches 10 bases. V gave up 6 bases and J gave up 4 bases; unmatched junction bases: 5. The CDR3 length is 15 residues. The germline gives CDR1 MRHNA, CDR2 SNTAGT. Written as DNA, the CDR3 is TGTGCCAGCAGCACCGGGACAGGGGTCACCGGGGAGCTGTTTTTT. This encodes CASSTGTGVTGELFF.